This is a list of T cell receptor beta chains from one sample in a study of T-cell reconstitution after alpha-beta-depleted transplantation in children. From the PCR reads, TCRdb called clonotypes with MiXCR, one entry per CDR3 protein. The data contain more than 7,500 distinct CDR3 sequences, around 13% of them singletons. Sequencing was performed on PBMCs, mostly from graft donor cells, taken 60 days after TCRalphabeta/CD19-depleted stem cell transplant. The source is a male patient younger than 18 who had a stem cell transplant for acute lymphoblastic leukemia, so the T cells may come from the graft donor. CDR3s include the opening cysteine and the closing phenylalanine or tryptophan. Each record gives: V gene, clone size, J gene, D gene, CDR3 DNA, CDR3 protein. A D gene is named only where the DNA matches it firmly. The size field is filled for only some rows; it gives once, few, many or a size class.

TRBV5-1	many	TRBJ1-2	TRBD1	TGCGCCAGCAGCGTGCAGGGGGGCTATGGCTACACCTTC	CASSVQGGYGYTF
TRBV5-4	.	TRBJ1-3	.	TGTGCCGGCGGGGAACAGGGAACGGGAAACACCATATATTTT	CAGGEQGTGNTIYF
TRBV6-1	many	TRBJ2-3	.	TGTGCCAGCAGTGAAGCGTCTGCGGGAAATACGCAGTATTTT	CASSEASAGNTQYF
TRBV5-1	many	TRBJ1-5	.	TGCGCCAGCAGCTTGGATGGCAGGCGAAATCAGCCCCAGCATTTT	CASSLDGRRNQPQHF
TRBV7-9	many	TRBJ1-4	TRBD1	TGTGCCAGCAGCGCGCGACAGGGGGCCATTGAAAAACTGTTTTTT	CASSARQGAIEKLFF
TRBV18	.	TRBJ2-3	.	TGTGCCAGCTCACTTCATTCAGATACGCAGTATTTT	CASSLHSDTQYF
TRBV12-3/TRBV12-4	many	TRBJ2-7	.	TGTGCCAGCAGCAGCACCTACGAGCAGTACTTC	CASSSTYEQYF
TRBV7-9	many	TRBJ1-5	.	TGTGCCAGCAGCTTAGCCGGTCCTCAGCCCCAGCATTTT	CASSLAGPQPQHF
TRBV6-5	many	TRBJ1-4	.	TGTGCCAGCAGTACCAGGGGAATGAATGAAAAACTGTTTTTT	CASSTRGMNEKLFF
TRBV27	few	TRBJ2-6	.	TGTGCCAGCAGTTTCCTGGGTGTATCTGGGGCCAACGTCCTGACTTTC	CASSFLGVSGANVLTF
TRBV18	many	TRBJ2-4	.	TGTGCCAGCTCACCACGAAATAATCCAGCCAAAAACATTCAGTACTTC	CASSPRNNPAKNIQYF
TRBV10-2	.	TRBJ2-7	.	TGCGCCAGCAGTGAGTCGGGGACCTACGAGCAGTACTTC	CASSESGTYEQYF
TRBV7-9	few	TRBJ2-2	.	TGTGCCAGCAGCCCGCTGCTAGGGGGTTGGAACACCGGGGAGCTGTTTTTT	CASSPLLGGWNTGELFF
TRBV15	many	TRBJ1-5	TRBD1	TGTGCCACCAGCAGGGACAGGGGTCAGCCCCAGCATTTT	CATSRDRGQPQHF
TRBV13	few	TRBJ2-1	TRBD2	TGTGCCAGCAGCTCCGGGAGGGGGAGAGGACTAGCGGGGGGGACCTCCTACAATGAGCAGTTCTTC	CASSSGRGRGLAGGTSYNEQFF
TRBV2	many	TRBJ1-6	.	TGTGCCAGCAGTGGGGGGGAGTTATATTCACCCCTCCACTTT	CASSGGELYSPLHF
TRBV20-1	many	TRBJ2-2	TRBD2	TGCAGTGCTAGAGTTGGACTAGCGGCGAACACCGGGGAGCTGTTTTTT	CSARVGLAANTGELFF
TRBV3-1	.	TRBJ2-3	TRBD2	TGTGCCACCAGCCACTATAGCGGGGGGGCTCAAGTAGATACGCAGTATTTT	CATSHYSGGAQVDTQYF
TRBV6-1	many	TRBJ2-5	.	TGTGCCAGCAGTGAAACGGGCAGACAGCACTTTTACCAGACCCAGTACTTC	CASSETGRQHFYQTQYF
TRBV11-2	many	TRBJ2-5	.	TGTGCCAGCAGCTTGAGAACAGGAGGGACCCCGCCTAAGGAGACCCAGTACTTC	CASSLRTGGTPPKETQYF
TRBV7-7	many	TRBJ2-1	.	TGTGCCAGCAGCTTAGCGTACGGCTACAATGAGCAGTTCTTC	CASSLAYGYNEQFF
TRBV12-3/TRBV12-4	many	TRBJ1-2	.	TGTGCCAGCAGTCCCCCTTCTAACTATGGCTACACCTTC	CASSPPSNYGYTF
TRBV27	many	TRBJ2-1	.	TGTGCCAGCAGTTTAGGCCCTTGGAGCGAGAAATACAATGAGCAGTTCTTC	CASSLGPWSEKYNEQFF
TRBV7-2	many	TRBJ2-7	.	TGTGCCAGCAGCTTAGGCGCAGGGAGACCCTACGAGCAGTACTTC	CASSLGAGRPYEQYF
TRBV18	many	TRBJ2-1	.	TGTGCCAGCTCACTCAGTTACGCAGATGAGCAGTTCTTC	CASSLSYADEQFF
TRBV6-5	medium-sized	TRBJ2-1	.	TGTGCCAGCAGTTACAAGGGGCAACCCTACAATGAGCAGTTCTTC	CASSYKGQPYNEQFF
TRBV2	many	TRBJ1-2	.	TGTGCCAGCAGTTTACAGAGACAAGTTACCTATGGCTACACCTTC	CASSLQRQVTYGYTF
TRBV11-3	many	TRBJ1-1	.	TGTGCCAGCAGCTCACAGGCTGGAGCTTTCTTT	CASSSQAGAFF
TRBV6-5	many	TRBJ1-4	.	TGTGCCAGCAGTTACTCCACGGGTCTCAATAATGAAAAACTGTTTTTT	CASSYSTGLNNEKLFF
TRBV20-1	.	TRBJ2-7	TRBD2	TGCAGTGCTGGCCGGGTAGCGGGGAACTCCTACGAGCAGTACTTC	CSAGRVAGNSYEQYF
TRBV7-4	many	TRBJ2-1	.	TGTGCCAGCAGCTTAGGGCCTAAGCAGTTCTTC	CASSLGPKQFF
TRBV11-2	many	TRBJ2-3	TRBD1	TGTGCCAGCAGCTCCAGGGGGCTTGGGCAGTATTTT	CASSSRGLGQYF
TRBV7-6	many	TRBJ1-1	.	TGTGCCAGCAGCCCTCGTGGGGAGGGGAACACTGAAGCTTTCTTT	CASSPRGEGNTEAFF
TRBV6-5	few	TRBJ2-2	TRBD2	TGTGCCAGCAGTTACTCCGGACTAGCGGCGAACACCGGGGAGCTGTTTTTT	CASSYSGLAANTGELFF
TRBV5-1	many	TRBJ1-2	TRBD1	TGCGCCAGCAGCTCGGTGTCGACAGGGGAGTCGGAGGATGGCTACACCTTC	CASSSVSTGESEDGYTF
TRBV6-5	many	TRBJ1-2	TRBD1	TGTGCCAGCAGTTACGAAGGGCCGACAGGGCGAGGATATGGCTACACCTTC	CASSYEGPTGRGYGYTF
TRBV18	few	TRBJ2-2	TRBD1	TGTGCCAGCTCCCCCAGGGACAGCGCGGCCGGGGAGCTGTTTTTT	CASSPRDSAAGELFF
TRBV12-3/TRBV12-4	many	TRBJ1-2	.	TGTGCCAGCAGTTTGGGCAGGGAGGGGTATGGCTACACCTTC	CASSLGREGYGYTF
TRBV2	.	TRBJ2-7	TRBD2	TGTGCCAGCAGTGAATCGGTGGCGGGAGGGTCCTACGAGCAGTACTTC	CASSESVAGGSYEQYF
TRBV5-5	many	TRBJ2-1	TRBD1	TGTGCCAGCAGACGAAAGGGACAGGGAATGAGCAATGAGCAGTTCTTC	CASRRKGQGMSNEQFF
TRBV5-1	many	TRBJ1-4	TRBD1	TGCGCCAGCAGCTTGTACGGGACAGAAAATGAAAAACTGTTTTTT	CASSLYGTENEKLFF
TRBV28	.	TRBJ1-2	.	TGTGCCATGGGCTCGGGGATCGTCTATGGCTACACCTTC	CAMGSGIVYGYTF
TRBV18	many	TRBJ2-7	TRBD1	TGTGCCAGCTCACTCGGGACAGGGGGCAACTACGAGCAGTACTTC	CASSLGTGGNYEQYF
TRBV5-8	many	TRBJ2-3	TRBD1	TGTGCCAGCAGCAGGGGACAGGGGGGAGATACGCAGTATTTT	CASSRGQGGDTQYF
TRBV19	many	TRBJ1-2	.	TGTGCCAGTAGTCCACTAAGCAGGGACCTCTATGGCTACACCTTC	CASSPLSRDLYGYTF
TRBV4-1	many	TRBJ2-7	.	TGCGCCAGCAGCCAAGACCACGGCGAGCAGTACTTC	CASSQDHGEQYF
TRBV20-1	few	TRBJ2-1	.	TGCAGTGGGAGGGGTCGCAACAATGAGCAGTTCTTC	CSGRGRNNEQFF
TRBV7-3	many	TRBJ2-3	.	TGTGCCAGCAGCTTGGGCTACACAGATACGCAGTATTTT	CASSLGYTDTQYF
TRBV5-1	.	TRBJ2-2	TRBD1	TGCGCCAGCAGCTTCAGGGGGACAGGGCTTAACACCGGGGAGCTGTTTTTT	CASSFRGTGLNTGELFF
TRBV20-1	once	TRBJ2-7	TRBD1	TGCAGTGCTGCCAGACAGGGCTACGAGCAGTACTTC	CSAARQGYEQYF
TRBV5-8	many	TRBJ1-4	.	TGTGCCAGCAGCTTGGGGCAGGGAAGTGAAAAACTGTTTTTT	CASSLGQGSEKLFF
TRBV20-1	many	TRBJ1-1	.	TGCAGTGCTAGAGGGGGTGGGGGTTTGGTAACTGAAGCTTTCTTT	CSARGGGGLVTEAFF
TRBV11-2	many	TRBJ2-1	.	TGTGCCAGCAGCGACAAAGCAGGGAGCTCCTACAATGAGCAGTTCTTC	CASSDKAGSSYNEQFF
TRBV12-3/TRBV12-4	.	TRBJ1-1	.	TGTGCCAGCTGCTTTGGGTGCATGAACACTGAAGCTTTCTTT	CASCFGCMNTEAFF
TRBV11-2	many	TRBJ2-3	.	TGTGCCAGCAGCTTAGATCGGGGGTTTAGCACAGATACGCAGTATTTT	CASSLDRGFSTDTQYF
TRBV7-2	many	TRBJ2-7	.	TGTGCCAGCAGCTCAGCAGGGGGCGCGGGAGTGATCTACGAGCAGTACTTC	CASSSAGGAGVIYEQYF
TRBV9	many	TRBJ1-5	.	TGTGCCAGCAGCGAGGGAGGGAATAGCAATCAGCCCCAGCATTTT	CASSEGGNSNQPQHF
TRBV19	medium-sized	TRBJ2-1	.	TGTGCCAGTAGGCGACAGGGAGGTAATGAGCAGTTCTTC	CASRRQGGNEQFF